The next 22 T cell receptor beta chains were all read from a single sample in a study of early T cells in non-severe SARS-CoV-2 infection. TCRdb called the 5' RACE reads again in MiXCR, with one record for every CDR3 protein. The repertoire holds some 49,000 distinct CDR3 sequences, with 12% as singletons. The specimen was whole blood. The origin of the receptors is an adult who was a healthcare worker with PCR-confirmed SARS-CoV-2 infection or an uninfected control (not recorded which).

The chain uses TRBV9 and TRBJ2-3; D tentatively fits TRBD1 or TRBD2 (5 bases each). Trimming pared 0 bases from V and 12 bases from J, leaving 20 bases between. Germline V gives CDR1 SGDLS, CDR2 YYNGEE. The CDR3 consists of 15 residues. This CDR3 reads CASSVGDLPRMSQYF. CDR3 DNA: TGTGCCAGCAGCGTAGGGGACCTCCCACGTATGTCCCAGTATTTT.

This clonotype came up a few times. This sequence joins TRBV5-6 and TRBJ1-2; no firm D call. The ends were cut back, 2 bases at V and 8 bases at J, with 10 bases in the middle. Per the germline V gene, CDR1 is SGHDT and CDR2 is YYEEEE. The CDR3 is 12 amino acids. CDR3 protein: CASSFYPRGYTF. The CDR3 nucleotides are TGTGCCAGCAGCTTCTATCCCAGAGGCTACACCTTC.

A word on this clonotype: This may stem from a read error, because a much larger clone lies one nucleotide away. The chain carries TRBV5-5 and TRBJ2-2; D not resolved. The V end was cut by 0 bases, the J end by 4 bases, with 10 bases between. The CDR3 sequence is 15 residues long. CDR1 is SGHKS and CDR2 is YYEKEE in the germline V gene (reference sequence). The CDR3 protein is CASSLAPQSTGELFF. CDR3 nucleotides: TGTGCCAGCAGCTTGGCTCCACAAAGCACCGGGGAGCTGTTTTTT. The complete variable domain, with remaining parts taken from reference TRBV5-5 and TRBJ2-2, reads DAGVTQSPTHLIKTRGQQVTLRCSPISGHKSVSWYQQVLGQGPQFIFQYYEKEERGRGNFPDRFSARQFPNYSSELNVNALLLGDSALYLCASSLAPQSTGELFFGEGSRLTVL.

This clonotype was seen repeatedly, ten times or more. The chain couples TRBV5-1 to TRBJ2-1; D is possibly TRBD1 or TRBD2 (6 bases each). CDR1 and CDR2 (germline): SGHRS, YFSETQ. Trimming took off 4 bases at V and 1 base at J, with 15 bases between the two ends. The CDR3 spans 16 residues. The DNA for the CDR3 is TGCGCCAGCAGCCCTACCTTAGGGGGGTCCTACAATGAGCAGTTCTTC. Amino acids: CASSPTLGGSYNEQFF. The entire variable domain, with the rest obtained from reference TRBV5-1 and TRBJ2-1, is as follows: KAGVTQTPRYLIKTRGQQVTLSCSPISGHRSVSWYQQTPGQGLQFLFEYFSETQRNKGNFPGRFSGRQFSNSRSEMNVSTLELGDSALYLCASSPTLGGSYNEQFFGPGTRLTVL.

Only a few counts were recorded for this clonotype. V gene TRBV29-1 combines with J gene TRBJ2-7, with 10 bases fitting TRBD2. V dropped 2 bases and J dropped 3; count of bases not matched to a gene: 13. The CDR3 extends over 17 amino acids. Germline values: CDR1 SQVTM, CDR2 ANQGSEA. The CDR3 sequence is CSVETGTSGNANYEQYF. The CDR3 region has the DNA TGCAGCGTTGAAACGGGAACTAGCGGGAATGCGAACTACGAGCAGTACTTC.

V is TRBV19 and J is TRBJ1-2, with 7 bases matching TRBD1. The ends lost 6 bases at V and 7 bases at J; junction bases unmatched: 17. CDR1 and CDR2 (germline): LNHDA, SQIVND (reference sequence). The CDR3 spans 16 residues. CDR3 sequence (DNA): TGTGCCAGTAGGGATAAACATCGACAGGGAACTAGTGGCTACACCTTC. This sequence encodes CASRDKHRQGTSGYTF.

The V call is TRBV2, the J call TRBJ2-3; D is ambiguous. This CDR3 region has 16 residues. Germline lookup yields CDR1 SNHLY and CDR2 FYNNEI. The ends were cut back, 0 bases at V and 5 bases at J, with 15 bases in the middle. The CDR3 loop is CASSEASVGVRDTQYF. The CDR3, as DNA: TGTGCCAGCAGTGAAGCGTCGGTGGGCGTAAGAGATACGCAGTATTTT.

The chain combines TRBV27 with TRBJ2-3, with a possible D match to TRBD2 (5 bases). The CDR3 covers 15 residues. CDR1 is MNHEY, CDR2 SMNVEV, per germline (reference sequence). Trimming shortened V by 5 bases and J by 7 bases, and 19 bases separated the two germline ends. The CDR3 loop reads CASSPHQLEAHTQYF. The CDR3, as DNA: TGTGCCAGCAGTCCTCACCAACTAGAGGCGCATACGCAGTATTTT.

This sequence joins TRBV28 and TRBJ2-2; 14 positions match TRBD2. V lost 7 bases and J lost 8; bases outside the gene matches: 9. Germline V CDR1 and CDR2: MDHEN, SYDVKM. CDR3 length equals 16 residues. Here the CDR3 reads CASKEPGLAGDGELFF. The CDR3 bases are TGTGCCAGCAAAGAACCGGGACTAGCGGGGGATGGGGAGCTGTTTTTT.

This clonotype was recorded a few times. V gene TRBV20-1 combines with J gene TRBJ2-1; the match to TRBD2 covers 14 bases. This CDR3 is 15 amino acids long. The germline V gene has CDR1 DFQATT and CDR2 SNEGSKA (reference sequence). J was trimmed by 6 bases and V by 5 bases; bases with no gene match: 6. In DNA, the CDR3 is TGCAGTGCTTGGGGGACTAGCGGGAGTTTCAATGAGCAGTTCTTC. Its protein product is CSAWGTSGSFNEQFF.

For this clonotype: Since a much larger clone is just one base distant, this may be a read error. This sequence joins TRBV10-3 and TRBJ1-4; TRBD1 agrees at 7 bases. CDR3 length: 17 amino acids. V was pared by 6 bases and J by 5 bases, with 15 bases of the junction left unmatched. Germline V lookup: CDR1 ENHRY, CDR2 SYGVKD. The CDR3 region has the DNA TGTGCCATCAGCACCCATACAAACCCGGGACAGAATGAAAAACTGTTTTTT. This sequence encodes CAISTHTNPGQNEKLFF.

In this sample, this clonotype turned up many times. One end of the junction is discordant with germline, which a read error may explain. The chain combines TRBV5-6 with TRBJ2-5; the D call may be TRBD1 or TRBD2 (5 bases each). Germline-derived CDR1 and CDR2 are SGHDT and YYEEEE. This CDR3 spans 12 amino acids. CDR3 in DNA: TGTGCCAGCAGCTTGGCCGGGGCAGGGCCGAACTTC. Protein: CASSLAGAGPNF.

V is TRBV7-9 and J is TRBJ2-5; 8 nucleotides line up with TRBD1. With V trimmed by 0 bases and J by 3 bases, 3 bases remained unmatched. Germline V gene data show CDR1 as SEHNR and CDR2 as FQNEAQ (reference sequence). The CDR3 contains 15 residues. CDR3 in amino acids: CASSLAQDREETQYF. CDR3 coding DNA: TGTGCCAGCAGCTTAGCCCAGGACAGGGAAGAGACCCAGTACTTC.

This clonotype has just a few counts. The genes are TRBV30 and TRBJ1-1, with TRBD1 matching 7 bases. The CDR3 loop spans 15 amino acids. From germline, CDR1 is GTSNPN and CDR2 SVGIG (reference sequence). The junction had 7 bases not matched to a gene; V was cut back by 2 bases and J by 1 base. CDR3 amino acids: CAWSKLGQWNTEAFF. The DNA of the CDR3 is TGTGCCTGGAGTAAGCTGGGACAGTGGAACACTGAAGCTTTCTTT.

This clonotype was recorded at least ten times. The chain combines TRBV29-1 with TRBJ1-1; D gene ambiguous. Germline CDR1 reads SQVTM; CDR2 reads ANQGSEA. Between the trimmed V and J ends, which lost 6 bases and 1 base, there was a span of 9 bases. This CDR3 contains 12 residues. The CDR3 region has the DNA TGCAGCGTCCGACGGTCGAACACTGAAGCTTTCTTT. Translating gives CSVRRSNTEAFF. Supplemented by reference TRBV29-1 and TRBJ1-1, the full variable domain reads SAVISQKPSRDICQRGTSLTIQCQVDSQVTMMFWYRQQPGQSLTLIATANQGSEATYESGFVIDKFPISRPNLTFSTLTVSNMSPEDSSIYLCSVRRSNTEAFFGQGTRLTVV.

V is TRBV29-1 and J is TRBJ1-1; D gene uncertain. The CDR3 extends over 10 amino acids. V gave up 4 bases and J gave up 11 bases, with 11 bases separating them. Germline CDR1 and CDR2: SQVTM and ANQGSEA. As DNA, the CDR3 is TGCAGCGTTGCCGGCCAGCAGGCTTTCTTT. Amino acid sequence: CSVAGQQAFF.

This clonotype was counted many times. This rearrangement joins TRBV7-6 to TRBJ2-1; TRBD2 matches at 8 bases. The CDR3 covers 16 residues. V shed 5 bases and J 0 bases; nucleotides not matched to a gene: 6. Germline values: CDR1 SGHVS, CDR2 FNYEAQ. CDR3 sequence: CASSPTGGSSYNEQFF. Written as DNA, the CDR3 is TGTGCCAGCAGCCCCACGGGAGGGAGCTCCTACAATGAGCAGTTCTTC.

This clonotype has more than one count but fewer than ten. The gene calls are TRBV6-1 and TRBJ1-5; 7 bases agree with TRBD1. The germline V gene has CDR1 MNHNS and CDR2 SASEGT. The CDR3 runs to 15 residues. V trimming: 1 base; J trimming: 6 bases; junction bases outside the gene matches: 6. The CDR3 region has the DNA TGTGCCAGCAGTGAAGGACAGGGAGGTGGTCAGCCCCAGCATTTT. It codes for CASSEGQGGGQPQHF.

V gene TRBV11-2 combines with J gene TRBJ1-1; no clear D. Deletions cut 1 base from V and 1 base from J, with 7 bases between. CDR3 length: 14 residues. Germline values: CDR1 SGHAT, CDR2 FQNNGV. The CDR3 is CASSLAPENTEAFF. CDR3 bases: TGTGCCAGCAGCTTAGCCCCAGAGAACACTGAAGCTTTCTTT.

The gene calls are TRBV27 and TRBJ2-3; 11 bases match TRBD2. This CDR3 region has 15 residues. V shed 2 bases and J 4 bases; nucleotides not matched to a gene: 2. CDR1 and CDR2 from the germline V gene are MNHEY and SMNVEV (reference sequence). CDR3 in amino acids: CASSLTSGGPDTQYF. As DNA, the CDR3 is TGTGCCAGCAGTTTAACTAGCGGGGGCCCAGATACGCAGTATTTT.

The CDR3: CASSLEADTQYF. The CDR3 nucleotides are TGTGCCAGCAGCTTAGAGGCAGATACGCAGTATTTT. The rearrangement joins TRBV7-9 to TRBJ2-3; the D is unclear. The CDR3 consists of 12 residues. V was clipped by 1 base and J by 4 bases, with 3 bases between them. CDR1 and CDR2 (germline): SEHNR, FQNEAQ (reference sequence).

Ten or more counts support this clonotype. The chain joins TRBV28 to TRBJ2-7; TRBD1 might be the D (5 bases). CDR1 is MDHEN, CDR2 SYDVKM, per germline. V was shortened by 7 bases and J by 4 bases, with 20 bases between the two germline ends. The CDR3 covers 15 residues. The CDR3 loop is CASNQFQGPGYEQYF. The CDR3 nucleotides are TGTGCCAGCAACCAATTCCAGGGCCCAGGGTACGAGCAGTACTTC.